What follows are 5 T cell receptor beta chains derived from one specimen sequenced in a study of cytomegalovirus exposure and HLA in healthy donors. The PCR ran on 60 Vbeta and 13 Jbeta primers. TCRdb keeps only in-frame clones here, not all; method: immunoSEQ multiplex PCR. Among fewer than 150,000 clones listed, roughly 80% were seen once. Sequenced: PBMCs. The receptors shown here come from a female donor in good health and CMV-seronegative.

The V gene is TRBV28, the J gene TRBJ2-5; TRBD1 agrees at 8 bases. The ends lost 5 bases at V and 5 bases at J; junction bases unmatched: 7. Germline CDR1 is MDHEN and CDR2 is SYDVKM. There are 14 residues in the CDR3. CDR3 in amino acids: CASSVETGEETQYF. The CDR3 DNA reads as TGTGCCAGCAGTGTCGAGACAGGGGAGGAGACCCAGTACTTC. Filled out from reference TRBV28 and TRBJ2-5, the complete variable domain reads DVKVTQSSRYLVKRTGEKVFLECVQDMDHENMFWYRQDPGLGLRLIYFSYDVKMKEKGDIPEGYSVSREKKERFSLILESASTNQTSMYLCASSVETGEETQYFGPGTRLLVL.

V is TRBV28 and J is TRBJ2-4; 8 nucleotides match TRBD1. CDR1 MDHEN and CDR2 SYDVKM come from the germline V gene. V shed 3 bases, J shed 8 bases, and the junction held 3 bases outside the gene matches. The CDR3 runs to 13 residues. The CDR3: CASSLDRADIQYF. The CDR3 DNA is TGTGCCAGCAGTTTGGACAGGGCTGACATTCAGTACTTC.

CDR3 in amino acids: CASSQEVGIYNEQFF. CDR3 coding DNA: TGTGCCAGCAGCCAAGAGGTCGGGATTTACAATGAGCAGTTCTTC. V gene TRBV14 combines with J gene TRBJ2-1; possible D gene TRBD2, 5 bases. Germline V gene data show CDR1 as SGHDN and CDR2 as FVKESK. The V gene lost 0 bases and the J gene lost 4 bases, with 10 bases spanning the gap. This CDR3 is built from 15 residues.

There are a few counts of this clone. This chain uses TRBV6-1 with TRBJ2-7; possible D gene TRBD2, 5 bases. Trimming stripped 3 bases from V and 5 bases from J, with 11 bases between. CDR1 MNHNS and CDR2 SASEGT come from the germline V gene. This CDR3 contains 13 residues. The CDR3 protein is CASSERVGHEQYF. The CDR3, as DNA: TGTGCCAGCAGTGAGCGGGTCGGCCACGAGCAGTACTTC.

CDR3 sequence reads: CASSYPGLAGVTGSYNEQFF. The CDR3 bases are TGCGCCAGCAGCTACCCGGGACTAGCGGGAGTGACTGGCTCCTACAATGAGCAGTTCTTC. The chain recombines TRBV5-1 with TRBJ2-1; 14 bases align to TRBD2. The trim removed 3 bases at V and 0 bases at J, leaving 11 bases unmatched. Germline V CDR1 and CDR2: SGHRS, YFSETQ. The CDR3 sequence is 20 residues long.